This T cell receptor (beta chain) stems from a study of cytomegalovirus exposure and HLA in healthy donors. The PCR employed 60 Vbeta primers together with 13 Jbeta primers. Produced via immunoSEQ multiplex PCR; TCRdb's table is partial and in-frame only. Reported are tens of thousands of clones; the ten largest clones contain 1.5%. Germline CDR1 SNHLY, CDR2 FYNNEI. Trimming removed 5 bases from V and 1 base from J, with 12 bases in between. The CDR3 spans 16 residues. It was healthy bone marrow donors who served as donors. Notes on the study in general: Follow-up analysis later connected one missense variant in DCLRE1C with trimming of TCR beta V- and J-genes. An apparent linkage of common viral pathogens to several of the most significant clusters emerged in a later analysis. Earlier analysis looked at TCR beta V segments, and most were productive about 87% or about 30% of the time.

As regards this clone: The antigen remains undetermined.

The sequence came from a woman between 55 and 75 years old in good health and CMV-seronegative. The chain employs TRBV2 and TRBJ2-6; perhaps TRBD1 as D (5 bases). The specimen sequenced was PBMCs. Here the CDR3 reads CASSPTGASGANVLTF. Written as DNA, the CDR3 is TGTGCCAGCAGTCCGACTGGGGCGTCTGGGGCCAACGTCCTGACTTTC.